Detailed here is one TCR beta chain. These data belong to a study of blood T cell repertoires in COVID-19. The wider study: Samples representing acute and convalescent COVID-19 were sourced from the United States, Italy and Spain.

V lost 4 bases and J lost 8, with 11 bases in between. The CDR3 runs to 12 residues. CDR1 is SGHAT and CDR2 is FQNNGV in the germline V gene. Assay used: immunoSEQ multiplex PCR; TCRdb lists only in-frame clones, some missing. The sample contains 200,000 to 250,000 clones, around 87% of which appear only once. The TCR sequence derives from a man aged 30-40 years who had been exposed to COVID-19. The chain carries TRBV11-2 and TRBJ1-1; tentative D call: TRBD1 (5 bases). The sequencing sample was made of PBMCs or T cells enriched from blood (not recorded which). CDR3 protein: CASSSGQPEAFF. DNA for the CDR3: TGTGCCAGCAGCTCAGGACAACCAGAAGCTTTCTTT.